These T cell receptor beta chains were read from a single sample in a study of cytomegalovirus exposure and HLA in healthy donors. Profiled with immunoSEQ multiplex PCR; TCRdb holds only in-frame clones, not every one. Of about 200,000 clones detected, more than 60% appear once; the ten largest clones hold around 1.7%. The sequenced sample consisted of PBMCs. The origin of the receptors is a man in his fifties or sixties in good health and CMV-seronegative. The CDR3 runs from the conserved cysteine through the conserved F or W. The D gene is left open where the match is weak. Some rows have no size entry. The others give once, few or many, or a class for an expanded clone.

TRBV15	TRBJ2-7	once	TRBD2	CATSRDFSTGGPYEQYF	TGTGCCACCAGCAGAGATTTTAGCACGGGAGGGCCCTACGAGCAGTACTTC
TRBV7-7	TRBJ2-1	-	-	CASSPGQWGEQFF	TGTGCTAGCAGCCCAGGACAGTGGGGTGAGCAGTTCTTC
TRBV7-2	TRBJ2-7	-	-	CASSPGLSTGEQYF	TGTGCCAGCAGCCCCGGGTTATCTACGGGCGAGCAGTACTTC
TRBV5-1	TRBJ2-1	-	TRBD2	CASSLAPSGRGEQFF	TGCGCCAGCAGCTTGGCACCTAGCGGGAGGGGTGAGCAGTTCTTC
TRBV11-2	TRBJ1-1	-	-	CASSRRANTEAFF	TGTGCCAGCAGCCGCAGGGCGAACACTGAAGCTTTCTTC
TRBV6-1	TRBJ1-2	-	-	CASSPGTRGGSGYTF	TGTGCCAGCAGTCCCGGGACAAGGGGTGGGTCTGGCTACACCTTC
TRBV6-1	TRBJ2-7	-	-	CASSEALQGPYEQYF	TGTGCCAGCAGTGAAGCGTTGCAGGGTCCCTACGAGCAGTACTTC
TRBV28	TRBJ2-7	once	TRBD2	CASSLNLGGGRGSGSSYEQYF	TGTGCCAGCAGTTTGAACTTGGGGGGGGGTAGGGGTAGCGGGAGCTCCTACGAGCAGTACTTC
TRBV23-1	TRBJ2-7	-	TRBD2	CASSQPLAGGPYEQYF	TGCGCCAGCAGTCAGCCTCTAGCGGGAGGGCCCTACGAGCAGTACTTC
TRBV27	TRBJ2-1	-	TRBD1	CASSLRTGNSYNEQFF	TGTGCCAGCAGTCTCCGGACAGGGAACTCCTACAATGAGCAGTTCTTC
TRBV28	TRBJ2-1	once	-	CASSVLAYNEQFF	TGTGCCAGCAGTGTACTAGCCTACAATGAGCAGTTCTTC
TRBV19	TRBJ2-5	-	-	CASSSIWRGAVVETQYF	TGTGCCAGTAGTTCTATTTGGCGGGGCGCGGTTGTAGAGACCCAGTACTTC
TRBV9	TRBJ2-2	-	-	CASSVDPTETGELFF	TGTGCCAGCAGCGTAGACCCGACAGAAACCGGGGAGCTGTTTTTT